The 27 T cell receptor beta chains below were found in one sample sequenced in a study of T cell changes during pregnancy in multiple sclerosis. Profiled with immunoSEQ multiplex PCR; TCRdb holds only in-frame clones, not every one. Of some 80,000 clones in the sample, 89% were seen once. Sequencing used peripheral blood, obtained in the first trimester of pregnancy. These TCRs come from a female donor in good health, enrolled as a control in a pregnancy study.

V and J are TRBV18 and TRBJ2-2; 7 nucleotides line up with TRBD1. Germline V gives CDR1 KGHSH, CDR2 LQKENI. With 5 bases clipped from V and 1 base from J, the junction kept 13 bases outside the gene matches. This CDR3 comprises 18 residues. DNA of the CDR3: TGTGCCAGCTCATCGTCGTCTTCCGGGACAGTGAACACCGGGGAGCTGTTTTTT. Its protein is CASSSSSSGTVNTGELFF. Combining the CDR3 with reference TRBV18 and TRBJ2-2 gives the whole variable domain NAGVMQNPRHLVRRRGQEARLRCSPMKGHSHVYWYRQLPEEGLKFMVYLQKENIIDESGMPKERFSAEFPKEGPSILRIQQVVRGDSAAYFCASSSSSSGTVNTGELFFGEGSRLTVL.

The CDR3 bases are TGTGCCAGCAGTTACTCGAGGTCTAACACTGAAGCTTTCTTT. Its protein is CASSYSRSNTEAFF. The chain uses TRBV6-5 and TRBJ1-1, with unresolved D. V lost 0 bases and J 2 bases, leaving 7 bases between the germline ends. Germline CDR1 and CDR2: MNHEY and SVGAGI. CDR3 size: 14 residues.

The CDR3 bases are TGTGCCAGCAGCCGCGGCGGACAGGGGGCTGAAGCTTTCTTT. Translated, it gives CASSRGGQGAEAFF. The chain joins TRBV5-6 to TRBJ1-1; 10 positions match TRBD1. This CDR3 region has 14 residues. Germline-derived CDR1 and CDR2 are SGHDT and YYEEEE. The trim removed 4 bases at V and 6 bases at J, leaving 6 bases unmatched. The variable domain in full, with the rest retrieved from reference TRBV5-6 and TRBJ1-1, is DAGVTQSPTHLIKTRGQQVTLRCSPKSGHDTVSWYQQALGQGPQFIFQYYEEEERQRGNFPDRFSGHQFPNYSSELNVNALLLGDSALYLCASSRGGQGAEAFFGQGTRLTVV.

The V gene is TRBV15, the J gene TRBJ1-2; TRBD1 agrees at 10 bases. After removal of 1 base from V and 3 bases from J, the junction contained 11 bases not matched to a gene. The germline V gene encodes CDR1 LNHNV and CDR2 YYDKDF (reference sequence). The CDR3 contains 18 residues. CDR3 sequence reads: CATSRARQGAGMDYGYTF. As DNA, the CDR3 is TGTGCCACCAGCAGAGCTAGACAGGGGGCCGGGATGGACTATGGCTACACCTTC. Together with reference TRBV15 and TRBJ1-2, the CDR3 gives the full variable domain: DAMVIQNPRYQVTQFGKPVTLSCSQTLNHNVMYWYQQKSSQAPKLLFHYYDKDFNNEADTPDNFQSRRPNTSFCFLDIRSPGLGDTAMYLCATSRARQGAGMDYGYTFGSGTRLTVV.

The gene calls are TRBV12-5 and TRBJ1-1; D is perhaps TRBD1 (6 bases). The CDR3 runs to 16 residues. Trimming took off 0 bases at V and 0 bases at J, with 11 bases between the two ends. Germline values: CDR1 LGHNT, CDR2 FRNRAP. CDR3 DNA: TGTGCTAGTGGTTTGGTATCAGGGGTCATGAACACTGAAGCTTTCTTT. Residues: CASGLVSGVMNTEAFF. Using reference TRBV12-5 and TRBJ1-1 for the parts outside the CDR3, the full variable domain is DARVTQTPRHKVTEMGQEVTMRCQPILGHNTVFWYRQTMMQGLELLAYFRNRAPLDDSGMPKDRFSAEMPDATLATLKIQPSEPRDSAVYFCASGLVSGVMNTEAFFGQGTRLTVV.

The rearrangement uses TRBV19 and TRBJ2-7, with 8 bases identical to TRBD1. The germline CDR1 and CDR2 sequences are LNHDA and SQIVND (reference sequence). The CDR3 covers 15 residues. With V trimmed by 5 bases and J by 0 bases, 6 bases remained unmatched. This chain's CDR3 is CASSHDRGRSYEQYF. The CDR3, as DNA: TGTGCCAGTAGTCACGACAGGGGACGCTCCTACGAGCAGTACTTC.

The chain has TRBV7-7 and TRBJ2-5; the match to TRBD2 covers 8 bases. Germline values: CDR1 SSHAT, CDR2 FNYEAQ (reference sequence). This CDR3 contains 14 residues. Losses at the gene ends were 3 bases for V and 3 bases for J; bases not matched to a gene: 3. The CDR3 sequence is CASSLGRGEETQYF. CDR3 DNA: TGTGCCAGCAGCTTGGGGCGGGGGGAAGAGACCCAGTACTTC.

The gene calls are TRBV2 and TRBJ1-4; no clear D gene. Germline V gives CDR1 SNHLY, CDR2 FYNNEI. The CDR3 length is 14 residues. Trimming removed 4 bases from V and 3 bases from J, with 9 bases in between. The CDR3 protein is CASSGSESNEKLFF. The CDR3 bases are TGTGCCAGCAGTGGGTCGGAGTCTAATGAAAAACTGTTTTTT.

The chain employs TRBV5-4 and TRBJ2-2; TRBD1 is a possible D gene (6 bases). Germline CDR1 and CDR2: SGHNT and YYREEE (reference sequence). The CDR3 has 15 residues. Trimming pared 3 bases from V and 1 base from J, leaving 10 bases between. The CDR3, as DNA: TGTGCCAGCAGCTCTCTCAGGGGGAACACCGGGGAGCTGTTTTTT. Its protein product is CASSSLRGNTGELFF.

The V gene is TRBV7-8, the J gene TRBJ1-5; D remains ambiguous. Germline V CDR1 and CDR2: SGHVS, FQNEAQ. The length of the CDR3 is 14 residues. V lost 2 bases, J lost 2 bases, and 7 bases lay in between. The CDR3 spells CASSLRGRNQPQHF. CDR3 nucleotide sequence: TGTGCCAGCAGCTTACGGGGTCGCAATCAGCCCCAGCATTTT.

The chain joins TRBV6-4 to TRBJ2-1; 11 nucleotides match TRBD2. Germline V gene sequence: CDR1 MRHNA, CDR2 SNTAGT. Germline trimming cut 1 base from V and 5 bases from J; bases unmatched to any gene: 1. The CDR3 totals 15 residues. The CDR3 spells CASSDLAGGNNEQFF. CDR3 bases: TGTGCCAGCAGTGACTTAGCGGGGGGGAACAATGAGCAGTTCTTC.

The V call is TRBV27, the J call TRBJ2-1, with a tentative D call TRBD2 (6 bases). The V end was cut by 8 bases, the J end by 0 bases, with 11 bases between. CDR1 is MNHEY, CDR2 SMNVEV, per germline (reference sequence). The CDR3 spans 14 residues. The CDR3 DNA follows: TGTGCCAGCCGGGGGATAGGCTCCTACAATGAGCAGTTCTTC. Translation: CASRGIGSYNEQFF.

This chain uses TRBV5-1 with TRBJ2-1; 10 nucleotides match TRBD2. The CDR3 runs 15 residues. J gave up 5 bases and V 7 bases, and 9 bases lay outside the gene matches. CDR1 is SGHRS, CDR2 YFSETQ, per germline. CDR3 nucleotide sequence: TGCGCCAGCCGGTCCGGGACTAGCGCCCACAATGAGCAGTTCTTC. It encodes CASRSGTSAHNEQFF.

The CDR3 DNA reads TGCGCCAGCAGCTTGGACGGGGGGGCGGAGGAAAAACTGTTTTTT. It translates to CASSLDGGAEEKLFF. J is TRBJ1-4 and V is TRBV5-1, with TRBD1 as a possible D gene (6 bases). The V and J ends lost 0 bases and 8 bases respectively, with 14 bases between them. Germline V CDR1 and CDR2: SGHRS, YFSETQ. CDR3 size: 15 residues.

The CDR3 DNA sequence: TGTGCCAGCAGCGTAGAGCAGGGAGGAGAGACCCAGTACTTC. Protein: CASSVEQGGETQYF. The rearrangement links TRBV9 to TRBJ2-5, with TRBD2 as a possible D gene (6 bases). Germline assignment: CDR1 SGDLS and CDR2 YYNGEE. CDR3 size: 14 residues. Trimming removed 0 bases from V and 4 bases from J, with 10 bases in between.

This clone was seen only a few times. This rearrangement joins TRBV2 to TRBJ1-2; D is perhaps TRBD1 (5 bases). The CDR3 sequence is 15 residues long. Germline lookup yields CDR1 SNHLY and CDR2 FYNNEI. V lost 3 bases, J lost 1 base, and 12 bases lay in between. As DNA, the CDR3 is TGTGCCAGCAGTGACAGGGCGAAGTATAACTATGGCTACACCTTC. Its protein product is CASSDRAKYNYGYTF.

V and J are TRBV28 and TRBJ1-1, with a tentative D call TRBD1 (6 bases). The germline V gene has CDR1 MDHEN and CDR2 SYDVKM. This CDR3 region has 16 residues. V dropped 5 bases and J dropped 3 bases, with 19 bases sitting between them. CDR3 region: CASSPRSGVGDTEAFF. CDR3 bases: TGTGCCAGCAGTCCCCGTTCAGGGGTGGGGGACACTGAAGCTTTCTTT.

This chain joins TRBV2 and TRBJ1-1; 9 nucleotides align to TRBD1. Losses at the gene ends were 6 bases for V and 3 bases for J; bases not matched to a gene: 14. The CDR3 consists of 17 residues. Germline CDR1 SNHLY, CDR2 FYNNEI. Written as DNA, the CDR3 is TGTGCCAGCAGGGCCTCCCGGGACAGGGTTATGGACACTGAAGCTTTCTTT. Protein sequence: CASRASRDRVMDTEAFF. Combining the CDR3 with reference TRBV2 and TRBJ1-1 gives the whole variable domain EPEVTQTPSHQVTQMGQEVILRCVPISNHLYFYWYRQILGQKVEFLVSFYNNEISEKSEIFDDQFSVERPDGSNFTLKIRSTKLEDSAMYFCASRASRDRVMDTEAFFGQGTRLTVV.

As concerns this clone: Different DNA sequences within this sample yield the same CDR3. This chain joins TRBV7-9 and TRBJ1-2; tentative D call: TRBD1 (5 bases). V dropped 0 bases and J dropped 4 bases, with 6 bases sitting between them. The length of the CDR3 is 13 residues. Germline values: CDR1 SEHNR, CDR2 FQNEAQ (reference sequence). The CDR3 bases are TGTGCCAGCAGCTTAGCGGGGGGCTATGGCTACACCTTC. It specifies CASSLAGGYGYTF.

DNA of the CDR3: TGTGCCACCCGGACAGGGTTCACCGGGGAGCTGTTTTTT. Translated: CATRTGFTGELFF. The chain has TRBV6-1 and TRBJ2-2, with TRBD1 identical over 8 bases. The CDR3 contains 13 residues. Germline values: CDR1 MNHNS, CDR2 SASEGT. V shed 10 bases, J shed 4 bases, and the junction held 5 bases outside the gene matches.

The gene calls are TRBV18 and TRBJ2-1; D gene ambiguous. Per the germline V gene, CDR1 is KGHSH and CDR2 is LQKENI. The CDR3 length is 15 residues. The V end was cut by 8 bases, the J end by 2 bases, with 16 bases between. The CDR3 coding sequence is TGTGCCAGCCGCTCCATTTTACAGACCTACAATGAGCAGTTCTTC. This encodes CASRSILQTYNEQFF.

V is TRBV5-1 and J is TRBJ1-5, with 9 bases identical to TRBD1. The CDR3 covers 15 residues. J was trimmed by 3 bases and V by 6 bases; bases with no gene match: 7. Germline CDR1 and CDR2: SGHRS and YFSETQ. Written as DNA, the CDR3 is TGCGCCAGCACCCGGACAGGGGATGCCAATCAGCCCCAGCATTTT. Translated, it gives CASTRTGDANQPQHF. The full variable domain, rest sourced from reference TRBV5-1 and TRBJ1-5, is KAGVTQTPRYLIKTRGQQVTLSCSPISGHRSVSWYQQTPGQGLQFLFEYFSETQRNKGNFPGRFSGRQFSNSRSEMNVSTLELGDSALYLCASTRTGDANQPQHFGDGTRLSIL.

Here the CDR3 DNA reads TGTGCCAGCAGCTTAGGGACAGGGGCAACCTACGAGCAGTACTTC. This encodes CASSLGTGATYEQYF. The chain has TRBV7-6 and TRBJ2-7, with 9 bases that match TRBD1. Per germline, CDR1 SGHVS and CDR2 FNYEAQ. V shed 1 base, J shed 2 bases, and the junction held 3 bases outside the gene matches. The CDR3 is 15 amino acids.

The gene calls are TRBV7-2 and TRBJ2-7, with D tentatively TRBD1 (6 bases). CDR1 is SGHTA and CDR2 is FQGNSA in the germline V gene. V was pared by 5 bases and J by 6 bases, with 20 bases between. There are 15 residues in the CDR3. DNA for the CDR3: TGTGCCAGCAGCGCTAACAGGGCTCTCAGCTCCGAGCAGTACTTC. It codes for CASSANRALSSEQYF.

This chain connects TRBV19 to TRBJ1-2; TRBD1 might be the D (6 bases). There are 14 residues in the CDR3. V dropped 3 bases and J dropped 7 bases, with 15 bases sitting between them. Germline V gene lookup returns CDR1 LNHDA and CDR2 SQIVND (reference sequence). The CDR3 sequence is CASSIGRGSGGYTF. Written as DNA, the CDR3 is TGTGCCAGTAGTATTGGTAGGGGGAGCGGTGGCTACACCTTC.

This clone was found once. The chain uses TRBV14 and TRBJ2-3, with 8 positions matching TRBD2. Per the germline V gene, CDR1 is SGHDN and CDR2 is FVKESK. The CDR3 extends over 16 amino acids. The trim removed 4 bases at V and 4 bases at J, leaving 10 bases unmatched. The CDR3: CASSRRTSLEADTQYF. DNA of the CDR3: TGTGCCAGCAGCCGACGGACTAGCCTCGAGGCAGATACGCAGTATTTT.

In the case of this clone: Distinct nucleotide sequences in the sample also encode this CDR3. The genes are TRBV6-1 and TRBJ2-1; 11 bases are a match to TRBD2. The V segment lost 2 bases and the J segment 4 bases; nucleotides outside the gene matches: 1. Germline CDR1 reads MNHNS; CDR2 reads SASEGT. The CDR3 has 15 amino acids. The chain's CDR3 is CASSELAGGYNEQFF. The CDR3 region has the DNA TGTGCCAGCAGTGAACTAGCGGGGGGTTACAATGAGCAGTTCTTC.